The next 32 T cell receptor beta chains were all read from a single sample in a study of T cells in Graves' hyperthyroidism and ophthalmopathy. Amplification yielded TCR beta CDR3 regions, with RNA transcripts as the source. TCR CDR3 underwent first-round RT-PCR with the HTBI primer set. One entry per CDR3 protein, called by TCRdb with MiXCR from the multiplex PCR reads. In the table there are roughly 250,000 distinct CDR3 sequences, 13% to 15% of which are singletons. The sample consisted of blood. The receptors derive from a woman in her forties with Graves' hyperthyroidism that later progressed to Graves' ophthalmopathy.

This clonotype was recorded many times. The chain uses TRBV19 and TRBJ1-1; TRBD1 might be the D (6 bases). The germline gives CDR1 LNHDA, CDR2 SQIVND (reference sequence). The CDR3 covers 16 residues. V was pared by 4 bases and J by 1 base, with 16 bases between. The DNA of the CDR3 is TGTGCCAGTAGTACCCCCCGGGGGCGATCGAACACTGAAGCTTTCTTT. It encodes CASSTPRGRSNTEAFF.

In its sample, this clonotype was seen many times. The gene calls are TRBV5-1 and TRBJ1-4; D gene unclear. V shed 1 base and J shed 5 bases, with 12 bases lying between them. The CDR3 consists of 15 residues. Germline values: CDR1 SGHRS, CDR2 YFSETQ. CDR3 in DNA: TGCGCCAGCAGCTTGCACCCGACCCTAAATGAAAAACTGTTTTTT. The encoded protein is CASSLHPTLNEKLFF. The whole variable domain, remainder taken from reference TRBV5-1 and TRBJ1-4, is KAGVTQTPRYLIKTRGQQVTLSCSPISGHRSVSWYQQTPGQGLQFLFEYFSETQRNKGNFPGRFSGRQFSNSRSEMNVSTLELGDSALYLCASSLHPTLNEKLFFGSGTQLSVL.

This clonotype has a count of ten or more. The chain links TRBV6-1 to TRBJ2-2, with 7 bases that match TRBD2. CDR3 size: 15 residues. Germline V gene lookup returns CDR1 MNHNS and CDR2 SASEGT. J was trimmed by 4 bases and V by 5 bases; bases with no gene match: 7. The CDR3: CASSSPGRATGELFF. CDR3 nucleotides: TGTGCCAGCAGTTCTCCGGGGAGGGCCACCGGGGAGCTGTTTTTT.

The CDR3 sequence is CASSAGGNPYEQYF. CDR3 coding DNA: TGTGCCAGCAGCGCTGGCGGGAATCCCTACGAGCAGTACTTC. The chain recombines TRBV9 with TRBJ2-7, with D possibly matching TRBD2 (6 bases). The CDR3 runs to 14 residues. CDR1 is SGDLS, CDR2 YYNGEE, per germline. Trimming pared 3 bases from V and 2 bases from J, leaving 12 bases between.

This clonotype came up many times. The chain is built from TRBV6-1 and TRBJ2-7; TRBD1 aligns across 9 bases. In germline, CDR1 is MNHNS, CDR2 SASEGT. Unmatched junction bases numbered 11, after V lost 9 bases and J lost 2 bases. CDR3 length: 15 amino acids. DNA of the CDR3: TGTGCCAGTCTACCCCGCCGGACAGGGGCCTACGAGCAGTACTTC. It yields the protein CASLPRRTGAYEQYF.

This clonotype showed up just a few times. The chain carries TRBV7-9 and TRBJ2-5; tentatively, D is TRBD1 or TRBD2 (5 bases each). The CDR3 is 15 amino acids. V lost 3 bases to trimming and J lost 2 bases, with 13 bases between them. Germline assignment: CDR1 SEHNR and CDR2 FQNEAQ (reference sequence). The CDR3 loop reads CASSFMGTFQETQYF. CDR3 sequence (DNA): TGTGCCAGCAGCTTTATGGGGACGTTTCAAGAGACCCAGTACTTC.

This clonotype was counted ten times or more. The CDR3 coding sequence is TGTGCCAGTAGACAGGTAAACTTTAGCAATCAGCCCCAGCATTTT. This gives the protein CASRQVNFSNQPQHF. V gene TRBV19 combines with J gene TRBJ1-5, with D possibly matching TRBD1 (5 bases). The CDR3 is 15 residues long. Germline lookup yields CDR1 LNHDA and CDR2 SQIVND (reference sequence). Trimming removed 6 bases from V and 0 bases from J, with 12 bases in between.

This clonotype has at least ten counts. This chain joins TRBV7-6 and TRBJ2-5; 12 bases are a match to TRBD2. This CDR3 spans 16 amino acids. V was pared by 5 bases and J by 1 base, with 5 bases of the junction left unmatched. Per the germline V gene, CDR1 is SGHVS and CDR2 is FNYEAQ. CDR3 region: CASSPWTSGIQETQYF. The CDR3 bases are TGTGCCAGCAGCCCCTGGACTAGCGGGATCCAAGAGACCCAGTACTTC.

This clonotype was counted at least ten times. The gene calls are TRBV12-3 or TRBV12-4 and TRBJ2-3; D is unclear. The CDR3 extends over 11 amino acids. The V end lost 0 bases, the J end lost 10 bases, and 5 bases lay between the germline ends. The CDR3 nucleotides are TGTGCCAGCAGTTTAGCCGCGGCGCAGTATTTT. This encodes CASSLAAAQYF.

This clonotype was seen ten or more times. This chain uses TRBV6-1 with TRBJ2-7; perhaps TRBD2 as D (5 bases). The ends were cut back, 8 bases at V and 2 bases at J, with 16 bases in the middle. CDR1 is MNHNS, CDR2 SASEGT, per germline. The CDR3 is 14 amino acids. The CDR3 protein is CASYSEPWTYEQYF. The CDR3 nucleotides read TGTGCCAGCTATAGCGAGCCATGGACCTACGAGCAGTACTTC.

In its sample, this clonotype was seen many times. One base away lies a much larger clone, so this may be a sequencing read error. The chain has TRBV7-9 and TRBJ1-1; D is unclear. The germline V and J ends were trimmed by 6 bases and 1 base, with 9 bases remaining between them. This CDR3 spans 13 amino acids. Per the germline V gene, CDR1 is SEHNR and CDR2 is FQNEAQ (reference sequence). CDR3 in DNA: TGTGCCAGCAGACCCCACGAGAACACTGAAGCTTTCTTT. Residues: CASRPHENTEAFF.

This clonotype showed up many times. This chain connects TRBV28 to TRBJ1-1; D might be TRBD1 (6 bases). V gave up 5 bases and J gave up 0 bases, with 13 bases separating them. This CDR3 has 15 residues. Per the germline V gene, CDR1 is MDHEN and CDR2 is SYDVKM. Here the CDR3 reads CASSADRPMNTEAFF. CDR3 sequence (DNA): TGTGCCAGCAGTGCTGACAGGCCGATGAACACTGAAGCTTTCTTT. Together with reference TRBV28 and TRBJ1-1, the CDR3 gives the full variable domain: DVKVTQSSRYLVKRTGEKVFLECVQDMDHENMFWYRQDPGLGLRLIYFSYDVKMKEKGDIPEGYSVSREKKERFSLILESASTNQTSMYLCASSADRPMNTEAFFGQGTRLTVV.

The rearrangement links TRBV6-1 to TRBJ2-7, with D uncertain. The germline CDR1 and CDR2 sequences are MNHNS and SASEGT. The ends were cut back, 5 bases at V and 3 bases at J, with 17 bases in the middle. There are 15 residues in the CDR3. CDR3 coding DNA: TGTGCCAGCAGTCCAATTCCCCGACCGGGCTACGAGCAGTACTTC. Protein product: CASSPIPRPGYEQYF.

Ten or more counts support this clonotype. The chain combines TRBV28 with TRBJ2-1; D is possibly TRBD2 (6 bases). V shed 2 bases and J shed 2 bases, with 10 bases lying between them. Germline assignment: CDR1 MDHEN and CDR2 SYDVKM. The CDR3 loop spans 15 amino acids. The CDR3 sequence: CASSLIAEAYNEQFF. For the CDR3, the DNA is TGTGCCAGCAGTTTAATAGCGGAAGCCTACAATGAGCAGTTCTTC.

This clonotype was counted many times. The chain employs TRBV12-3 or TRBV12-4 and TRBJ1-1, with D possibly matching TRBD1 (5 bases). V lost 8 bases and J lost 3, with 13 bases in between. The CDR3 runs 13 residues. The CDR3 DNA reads TGTGCCAGCGGGGGGATGGTGTACACTGAAGCTTTCTTT. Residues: CASGGMVYTEAFF.

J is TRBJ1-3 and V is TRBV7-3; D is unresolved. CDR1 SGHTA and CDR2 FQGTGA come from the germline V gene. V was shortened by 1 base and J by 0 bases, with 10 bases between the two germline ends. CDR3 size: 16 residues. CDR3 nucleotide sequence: TGTGCCAGCAGCTTAAATGGGCTTTTCTCTGGAAACACCATATATTTT. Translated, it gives CASSLNGLFSGNTIYF.

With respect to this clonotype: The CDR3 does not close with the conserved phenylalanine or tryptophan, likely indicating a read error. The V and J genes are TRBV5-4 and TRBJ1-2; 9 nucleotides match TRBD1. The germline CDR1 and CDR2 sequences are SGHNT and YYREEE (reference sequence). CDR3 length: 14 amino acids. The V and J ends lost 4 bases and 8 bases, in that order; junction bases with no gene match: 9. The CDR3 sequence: CASSTGTGKPGYTL. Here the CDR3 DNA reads TGTGCCAGCAGCACGGGGACAGGGAAGCCCGGCTACACCCTC.

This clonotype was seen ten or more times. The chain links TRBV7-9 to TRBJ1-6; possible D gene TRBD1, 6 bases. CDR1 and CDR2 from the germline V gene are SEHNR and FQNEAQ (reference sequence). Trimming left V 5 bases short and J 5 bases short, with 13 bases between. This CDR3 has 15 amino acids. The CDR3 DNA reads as TGTGCCAGCAGCCGACAGACAGGCAATAATTCACCCCTCCACTTT. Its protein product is CASSRQTGNNSPLHF.

CDR3 protein: CASSLKYSPLHF. The CDR3 coding sequence is TGTGCCAGCAGTTTAAAGTATTCACCCCTCCACTTT. This chain links TRBV28 with TRBJ1-6; D not certain. The CDR3 runs 12 residues. Germline CDR1 is MDHEN and CDR2 is SYDVKM. The ends were cut back, 2 bases at V and 8 bases at J, with 4 bases in the middle.

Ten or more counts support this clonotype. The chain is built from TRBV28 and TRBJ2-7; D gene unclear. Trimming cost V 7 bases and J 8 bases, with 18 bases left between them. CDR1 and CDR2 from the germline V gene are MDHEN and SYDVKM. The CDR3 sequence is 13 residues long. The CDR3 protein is CASIPEETRKQYF. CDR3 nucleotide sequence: TGTGCCAGCATTCCCGAGGAGACGCGAAAGCAGTACTTC.

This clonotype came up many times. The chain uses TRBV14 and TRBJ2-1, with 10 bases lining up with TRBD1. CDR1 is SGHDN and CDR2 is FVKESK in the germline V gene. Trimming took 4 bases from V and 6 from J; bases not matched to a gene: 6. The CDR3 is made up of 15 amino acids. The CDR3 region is CASSRAGTGVNEQFF. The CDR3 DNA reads TGTGCCAGCAGCCGAGCTGGGACAGGGGTCAATGAGCAGTTCTTC. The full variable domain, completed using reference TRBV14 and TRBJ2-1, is EAGVTQFPSHSVIEKGQTVTLRCDPISGHDNLYWYRRVMGKEIKFLLHFVKESKQDESGMPNNRFLAERTGGTYSTLKVQPAELEDSGVYFCASSRAGTGVNEQFFGPGTRLTVL.

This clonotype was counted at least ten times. The CDR3 protein is CASSECCGTRQETQYF. In DNA, the CDR3 is TGTGCCAGCAGTGAGTGTTGCGGGACCCGACAAGAGACCCAGTACTTC. V is TRBV2 and J is TRBJ2-5; a weak D match, TRBD2 (6 bases). This CDR3 comprises 16 residues. V lost 3 bases and J lost 2, with 16 bases in between. Germline values: CDR1 SNHLY, CDR2 FYNNEI. The complete variable domain, with remaining parts taken from reference TRBV2 and TRBJ2-5, reads EPEVTQTPSHQVTQMGQEVILRCVPISNHLYFYWYRQILGQKVEFLVSFYNNEISEKSEIFDDQFSVERPDGSNFTLKIRSTKLEDSAMYFCASSECCGTRQETQYFGPGTRLLVL.

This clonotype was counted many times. CDR3 sequence reads: CASSEVSGLSTDTQYF. DNA of the CDR3: TGTGCCAGCAGTGAAGTTAGCGGTCTAAGCACAGATACGCAGTATTTT. The rearrangement joins TRBV2 to TRBJ2-3, with D possibly matching TRBD2 (6 bases). Germline CDR1 and CDR2: SNHLY and FYNNEI. Between the trimmed V and J ends, which lost 1 base and 0 bases, there was a span of 11 bases. This CDR3 has 16 amino acids. Full variable domain (rest looked up from reference TRBV2 and TRBJ2-3): EPEVTQTPSHQVTQMGQEVILRCVPISNHLYFYWYRQILGQKVEFLVSFYNNEISEKSEIFDDQFSVERPDGSNFTLKIRSTKLEDSAMYFCASSEVSGLSTDTQYFGPGTRLTVL.

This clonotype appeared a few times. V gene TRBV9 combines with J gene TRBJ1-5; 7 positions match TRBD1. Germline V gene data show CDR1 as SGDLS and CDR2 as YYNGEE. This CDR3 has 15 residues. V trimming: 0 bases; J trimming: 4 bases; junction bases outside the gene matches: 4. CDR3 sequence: CASSVGTGRNQPQHF. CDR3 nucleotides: TGTGCCAGCAGCGTAGGGACAGGACGGAATCAGCCCCAGCATTTT.

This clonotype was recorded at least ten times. CDR3 residues: CASSQWAGGGSYNEQFF. As DNA, the CDR3 is TGTGCCAGTAGTCAGTGGGCGGGAGGGGGCTCCTACAATGAGCAGTTCTTC. The V gene is TRBV19, the J gene TRBJ2-1, with 9 bases aligning to TRBD2. The CDR3 extends over 17 amino acids. V was pared by 5 bases and J by 0 bases, with 8 bases of the junction left unmatched. CDR1 and CDR2 (germline): LNHDA, SQIVND (reference sequence).

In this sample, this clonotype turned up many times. The CDR3 DNA is TGCAGTGCTCTGGACCGGGAATCACCCCTCCACTTT. It is translated as CSALDRESPLHF. V usage is TRBV20-1 and J usage is TRBJ1-6; no clear D. Germline CDR1 DFQATT, CDR2 SNEGSKA (reference sequence). The CDR3 contains 12 residues. Trimming left V 5 bases short and J 10 bases short, with 12 bases between.

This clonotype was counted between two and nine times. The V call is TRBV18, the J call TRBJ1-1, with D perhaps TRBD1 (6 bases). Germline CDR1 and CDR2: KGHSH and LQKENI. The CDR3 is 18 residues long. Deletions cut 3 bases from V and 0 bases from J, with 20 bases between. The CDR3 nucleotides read TGTGCCAGCTCACCTTATTCCAAGGGGGGGGACATGAACACTGAAGCTTTCTTT. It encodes CASSPYSKGGDMNTEAFF.

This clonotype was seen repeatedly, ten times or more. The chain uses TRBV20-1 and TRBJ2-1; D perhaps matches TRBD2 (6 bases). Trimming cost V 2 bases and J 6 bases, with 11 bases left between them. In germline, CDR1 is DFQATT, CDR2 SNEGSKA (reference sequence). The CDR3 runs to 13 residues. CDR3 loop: CSARYVTSNEQFF. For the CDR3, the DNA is TGCAGTGCTAGATATGTGACTAGCAATGAGCAGTTCTTC.

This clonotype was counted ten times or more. The CDR3 spells CASSQWDSRNSPLHF. Here the CDR3 DNA reads TGCGCCAGCAGCCAATGGGACAGCCGTAATTCACCCCTCCACTTT. J is TRBJ1-6 and V is TRBV4-1, with 7 bases identical to TRBD1. CDR1 and CDR2 from the germline V gene are MGHRA and YSYEKL. V trimming: 2 bases; J trimming: 6 bases; junction bases outside the gene matches: 4. This CDR3 spans 15 amino acids.

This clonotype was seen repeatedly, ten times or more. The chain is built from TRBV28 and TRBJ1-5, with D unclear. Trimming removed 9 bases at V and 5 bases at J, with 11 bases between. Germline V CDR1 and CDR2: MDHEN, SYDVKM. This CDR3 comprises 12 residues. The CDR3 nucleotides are TGTGCCAGTAACAGCGCTGATCAGCCCCAGCATTTT. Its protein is CASNSADQPQHF.

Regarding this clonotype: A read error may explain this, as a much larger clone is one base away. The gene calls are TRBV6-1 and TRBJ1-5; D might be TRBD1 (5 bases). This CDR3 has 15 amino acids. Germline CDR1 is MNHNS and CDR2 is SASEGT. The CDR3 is CASSEDRFSNEPQHF. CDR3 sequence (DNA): TGTGCCAGCAGTGAAGACAGGTTTAGCAATGAGCCCCAGCATTTT.

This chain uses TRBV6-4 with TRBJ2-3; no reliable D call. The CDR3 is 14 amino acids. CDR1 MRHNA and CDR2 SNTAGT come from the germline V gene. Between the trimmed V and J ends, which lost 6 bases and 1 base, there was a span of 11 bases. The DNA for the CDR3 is TGTGCCAGCAGAGTAAAGTTTGGCACAGATACGCAGTATTTT. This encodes CASRVKFGTDTQYF.